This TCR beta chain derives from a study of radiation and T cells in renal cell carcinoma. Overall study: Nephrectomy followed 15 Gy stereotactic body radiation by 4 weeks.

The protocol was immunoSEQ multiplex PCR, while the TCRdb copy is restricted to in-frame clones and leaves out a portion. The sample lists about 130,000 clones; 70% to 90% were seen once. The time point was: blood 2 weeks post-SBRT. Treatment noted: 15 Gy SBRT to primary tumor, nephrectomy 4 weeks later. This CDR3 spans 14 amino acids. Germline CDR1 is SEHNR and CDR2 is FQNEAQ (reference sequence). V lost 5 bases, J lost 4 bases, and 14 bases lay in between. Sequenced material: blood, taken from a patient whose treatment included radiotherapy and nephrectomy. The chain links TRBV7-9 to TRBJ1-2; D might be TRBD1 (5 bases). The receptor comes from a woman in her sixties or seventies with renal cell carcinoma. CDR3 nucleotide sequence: TGTGCCAGCAGCCATTCGACAGCGTCCTATGGCTACACCTTC. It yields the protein CASSHSTASYGYTF.